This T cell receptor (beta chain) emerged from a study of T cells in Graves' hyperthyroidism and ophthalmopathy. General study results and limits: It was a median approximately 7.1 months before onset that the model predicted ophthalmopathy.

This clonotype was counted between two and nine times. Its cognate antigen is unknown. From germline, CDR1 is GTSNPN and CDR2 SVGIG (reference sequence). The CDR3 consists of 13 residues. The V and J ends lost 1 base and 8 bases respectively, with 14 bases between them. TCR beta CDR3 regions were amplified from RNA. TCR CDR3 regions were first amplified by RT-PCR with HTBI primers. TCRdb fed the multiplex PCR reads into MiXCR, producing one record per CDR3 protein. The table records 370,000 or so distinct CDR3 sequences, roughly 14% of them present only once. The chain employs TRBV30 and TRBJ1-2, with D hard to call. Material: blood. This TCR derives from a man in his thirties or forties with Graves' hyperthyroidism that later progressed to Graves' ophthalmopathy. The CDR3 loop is CAWSGTSRRGYTF. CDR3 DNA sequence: TGTGCCTGGAGTGGGACCTCGAGGAGGGGCTACACCTTC.